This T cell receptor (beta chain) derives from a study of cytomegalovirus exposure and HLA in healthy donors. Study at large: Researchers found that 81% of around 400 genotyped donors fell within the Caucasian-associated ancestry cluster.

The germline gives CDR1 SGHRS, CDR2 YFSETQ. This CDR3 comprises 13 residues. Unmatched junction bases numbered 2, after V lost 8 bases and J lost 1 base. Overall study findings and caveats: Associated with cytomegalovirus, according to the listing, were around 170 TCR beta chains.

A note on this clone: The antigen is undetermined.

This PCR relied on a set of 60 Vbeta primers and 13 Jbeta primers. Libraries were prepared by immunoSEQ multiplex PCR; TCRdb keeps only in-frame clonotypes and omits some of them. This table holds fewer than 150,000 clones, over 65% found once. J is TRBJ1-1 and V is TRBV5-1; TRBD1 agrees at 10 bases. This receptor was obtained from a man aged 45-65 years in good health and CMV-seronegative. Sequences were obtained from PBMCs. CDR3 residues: CASRQGANTEAFF. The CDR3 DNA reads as TGCGCCAGTCGACAGGGGGCGAACACTGAAGCTTTCTTT.